These 16 T cell receptor beta chains share one sample of origin, sequenced in a study of CD4 T cells in relation to SARS-CoV-2 and coronaviruses. These receptors are not linked to any known antigen. CD4+ T cells from unexposed donors were obtained before the COVID-19 pandemic (2011-2018). The cells were cultured for less than twelve days before CD4+ T cells were isolated. Method: immunoSEQ multiplex PCR; TCRdb's copy keeps in-frame clones and lacks some. The data hold under 20,000 clones, with 60% to 85% observed a single time. The sequencing sample was made of CD4+ T cells from PBMCs, cultured in vitro. The receptor source for this set is a human donor in good health.

The chain couples TRBV6-5 to TRBJ1-6; no definite D call. This CDR3 is built from 15 residues. The germline V gene encodes CDR1 MNHEY and CDR2 SVGAGI. V was clipped by 7 bases and J by 5 bases, with 15 bases between them. The CDR3 DNA is TGTGCCAGCAACCCTACCCCCCTTAATAATTCACCCCTCCACTTT. It is translated as CASNPTPLNNSPLHF.

V is TRBV5-1 and J is TRBJ2-3; D gene unclear. There are 14 residues in the CDR3. Germline assignment: CDR1 SGHRS and CDR2 YFSETQ. Trimming stripped 1 base from V and 2 bases from J, with 8 bases between. As DNA, the CDR3 is TGCGCCAGCAGCTTGTTAACTACCACAGATACGCAGTATTTT. Amino acids: CASSLLTTTDTQYF.

The V and J genes are TRBV3-1 (or the pseudogene TRBV3-2) and TRBJ2-5; 9 bases are shared with TRBD2. The germline CDR1 and CDR2 sequences are LGHDT and YNNKEL (reference sequence). The CDR3 loop spans 14 amino acids. The V segment lost 9 bases and the J segment 1 base; nucleotides outside the gene matches: 6. The CDR3 nucleotides read TGTGCCAGTCTGGCTAGCGGGATCCAAGAGACCCAGTACTTC. Translated: CASLASGIQETQYF.

The chain uses TRBV3-1 (or the pseudogene TRBV3-2) and TRBJ2-7; 9 positions match TRBD2. CDR1 is LGHDT and CDR2 is YNNKEL in the germline V gene (reference sequence). This CDR3 has 16 amino acids. J was trimmed by 7 bases and V by 3 bases; bases with no gene match: 13. CDR3 sequence reads: CASSHTIAGGPREQYF. CDR3 bases: TGTGCCAGCAGCCACACTATTGCGGGAGGGCCTCGGGAGCAGTACTTC.

The chain recombines TRBV6-5 with TRBJ1-2, with 8 positions matching TRBD1. The CDR3 extends over 15 amino acids. Germline trimming cut 0 bases from V and 6 bases from J; bases unmatched to any gene: 6. Germline CDR1 reads MNHEY; CDR2 reads SVGAGI. Here the CDR3 reads CASSYSRTGLDGYTF. CDR3 bases: TGTGCCAGCAGTTACTCGCGGACAGGGTTGGATGGCTACACCTTC.

This chain joins TRBV5-4 and TRBJ2-1; TRBD2 agrees at 8 bases. The CDR3 has 15 amino acids. V was pared by 0 bases and J by 5 bases, with 4 bases of the junction left unmatched. Germline values: CDR1 SGHNT, CDR2 YYREEE (reference sequence). The CDR3 protein is CASSLGAGGNNEQFF. CDR3 sequence (DNA): TGTGCCAGCAGCTTGGGTGCGGGAGGAAACAATGAGCAGTTCTTC.

This chain connects TRBV28 to TRBJ2-2; D is unclear. CDR3 size: 15 residues. Trimming took 2 bases from V and 3 from J, leaving 10 bases between them. Germline V gene data show CDR1 as MDHEN and CDR2 as SYDVKM. Written as DNA, the CDR3 is TGTGCCAGCAGTTTAGTAGGGCAGGACACCGGGGAGCTGTTTTTT. It yields the protein CASSLVGQDTGELFF.

The chain joins TRBV7-3 to TRBJ1-1; TRBD1 matches 8 bases. V lost 4 bases, J lost 5 bases, and 9 bases stayed unmatched. Per germline, CDR1 SGHTA and CDR2 FQGTGA. The CDR3 consists of 15 residues. The CDR3 DNA is TGTGCCAGCAGCTCGGAAGGACAGGGCGGGACTGAAGCTTTCTTT. Amino acid sequence: CASSSEGQGGTEAFF.

DNA for the CDR3: TGCGCCAGCAGCCCAGGGACAACTAGCACAGATACGCAGTATTTT. This encodes CASSPGTTSTDTQYF. The V call is TRBV5-1, the J call TRBJ2-3; tentative D call: TRBD1 (6 bases). The length of the CDR3 is 15 residues. CDR1 and CDR2 (germline): SGHRS, YFSETQ. V was pared by 4 bases and J by 0 bases, with 12 bases between.

CDR3 sequence reads: CATSIDRASGNTIYF. The CDR3 nucleotides read TGTGCCACCAGCATCGACAGGGCCTCTGGAAACACCATATATTTT. The gene calls are TRBV15 and TRBJ1-3, with 7 bases fitting TRBD1. Trimming took 4 bases from V and 0 from J; bases not matched to a gene: 3. Germline V gene sequence: CDR1 LNHNV, CDR2 YYDKDF (reference sequence). The CDR3 covers 15 residues.

The chain joins TRBV5-1 to TRBJ2-7; D unclear. The CDR3 runs 12 residues. CDR1 is SGHRS, CDR2 YFSETQ, per germline. V dropped 4 bases and J dropped 3 bases, with 8 bases sitting between them. The CDR3 nucleotides are TGCGCCAGCAGCCCAGGACGCTACGAGCAGTACTTC. It translates to CASSPGRYEQYF.

The sample holds a few counts of this clone. This chain joins TRBV7-8 and TRBJ2-5, with D perhaps TRBD2 (7 bases). The germline CDR1 and CDR2 sequences are SGHVS and FQNEAQ. The V gene lost 2 bases and the J gene lost 5 bases, with 12 bases spanning the gap. The CDR3 runs to 14 residues. In nucleotides, the CDR3 is TGTGCCAGCAGCTTACGGGGGGCGGGGGAGACCCAGTACTTC. The encoded protein is CASSLRGAGETQYF. Together with reference TRBV7-8 and TRBJ2-5, the CDR3 gives the full variable domain: GAGVSQSPRYKVAKRGQDVALRCDPISGHVSLFWYQQALGQGPEFLTYFQNEAQLDKSGLPSDRFFAERPEGSVSTLKIQRTQQEDSAVYLCASSLRGAGETQYFGPGTRLLVL.

CDR3 residues: CASSLGVIAGGKKQFF. The CDR3 DNA is TGTGCCAGCAGCTTGGGGGTGATAGCGGGAGGAAAGAAGCAGTTCTTC. This chain links TRBV5-4 with TRBJ2-1; 10 positions match TRBD2. V was clipped by 0 bases and J by 11 bases; unmatched bases: 11. CDR1 and CDR2 from the germline V gene are SGHNT and YYREEE (reference sequence). The CDR3 runs 16 residues.

The rearrangement links TRBV5-1 to TRBJ2-7, with 11 bases identical to TRBD2. Trimming at V came to 0 bases and at J to 1 base, leaving 6 bases not matched to a gene. The CDR3 is 17 amino acids. Germline V gene sequence: CDR1 SGHRS, CDR2 YFSETQ. CDR3 sequence reads: CASSLVASGRKSYEQYF. In DNA form, the CDR3 reads TGCGCCAGCAGCTTGGTGGCTAGCGGGAGGAAATCCTACGAGCAGTACTTC.

The CDR3 sequence is CASSLEGGINQPQHF. CDR3 in DNA: TGCGCCAGCAGCTTGGAGGGGGGGATCAATCAGCCCCAGCATTTT. V gene TRBV5-1 combines with J gene TRBJ1-5, with a tentative D call TRBD1 (6 bases). From germline, CDR1 is SGHRS and CDR2 YFSETQ. The CDR3 sequence is 15 residues long. Deletions cut 0 bases from V and 3 bases from J, with 10 bases between.

The CDR3 nucleotides are TGTGCCAGCAGCAGCCAGACAGGGGGCAGGGGAAACATTCAGTACTTC. It encodes CASSSQTGGRGNIQYF. The gene calls are TRBV9 and TRBJ2-4; 10 bases map to TRBD1. The CDR3 sequence is 16 residues long. In germline, CDR1 is SGDLS, CDR2 YYNGEE. Unmatched junction bases numbered 10, after V lost 4 bases and J lost 6 bases.